This T cell receptor (beta chain) was retrieved from a study of breast tumors, draining lymph nodes, adjacent tissues. Samples came from axillary lymph nodes draining the breast cancer. Notes on this clonotype: What it binds is not known.

MiXCR, applied by TCRdb to the multiplex PCR reads, yields one record per CDR3 protein. The sample shows roughly 100,000 distinct CDR3 sequences, approximately 28% of them seen only once. Study results and caveats: Data only fit, rather than demonstrated, lymph node origin of most tumor T cells. Compared with lymph nodes, tumors were less diverse; compared with nontumor tissue, more. Luminal-like breast cancer showed significantly higher tumor–nontumor repertoire similarity than basal-like.

This CDR3 is 15 amino acids long. V lost 6 bases and J 2 bases, leaving 11 bases between the germline ends. CDR1 is SEHNR and CDR2 is FQNEAQ in the germline V gene (reference sequence). Sequenced: axillary lymph node tissue. The gene calls are TRBV7-9 and TRBJ1-6; D ambiguous. This TCR derives from a female donor with breast cancer. Some clones in this sample may be carry-over from other donors' samples. CDR3 nucleotides: TGTGCCAGCAGTGAGGAGGGCGCCTATAATTCACCCCTCCACTTT. Translating gives CASSEEGAYNSPLHF. The full variable domain, with the rest looked up from reference TRBV7-9 and TRBJ1-6, is DTGVSQNPRHKITKRGQNVTFRCDPISEHNRLYWYRQTLGQGPEFLTYFQNEAQLEKSRLLSDRFSAERPKGSFSTLEIQRTEQGDSAMYLCASSEEGAYNSPLHFGNGTRLTVT.